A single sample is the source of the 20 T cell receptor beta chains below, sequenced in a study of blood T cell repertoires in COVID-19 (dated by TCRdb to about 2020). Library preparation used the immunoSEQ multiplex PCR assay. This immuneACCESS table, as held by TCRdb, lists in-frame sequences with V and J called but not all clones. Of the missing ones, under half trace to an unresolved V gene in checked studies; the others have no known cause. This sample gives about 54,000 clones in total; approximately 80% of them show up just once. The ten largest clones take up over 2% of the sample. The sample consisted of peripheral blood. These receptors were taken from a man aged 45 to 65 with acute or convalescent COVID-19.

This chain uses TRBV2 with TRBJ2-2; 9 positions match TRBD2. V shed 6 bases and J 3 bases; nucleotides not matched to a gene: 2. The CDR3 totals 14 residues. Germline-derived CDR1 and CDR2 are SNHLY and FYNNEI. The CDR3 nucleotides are TGTGCCAGCAGCAGACTAGCGGACACCGGGGAGCTGTTTTTT. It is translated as CASSRLADTGELFF.

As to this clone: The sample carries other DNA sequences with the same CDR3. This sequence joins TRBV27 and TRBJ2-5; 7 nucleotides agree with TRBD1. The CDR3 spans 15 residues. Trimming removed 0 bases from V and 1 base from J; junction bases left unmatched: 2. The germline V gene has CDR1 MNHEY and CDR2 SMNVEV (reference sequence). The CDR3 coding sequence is TGTGCCAGCAGTTTATCCCGACAGGGCCAAGAGACCCAGTACTTC. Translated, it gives CASSLSRQGQETQYF.

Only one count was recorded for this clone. The CDR3 region is CASRERGVLSNQPQHF. The DNA for the CDR3 is TGTGCCAGCCGCGAGCGGGGGGTTTTGAGCAATCAGCCCCAGCATTTT. The chain has TRBV2 and TRBJ1-5; perhaps TRBD1 as D (5 bases). V dropped 8 bases and J dropped 1 base, with 18 bases sitting between them. The CDR3 is 16 amino acids. CDR1 is SNHLY, CDR2 FYNNEI, per germline.

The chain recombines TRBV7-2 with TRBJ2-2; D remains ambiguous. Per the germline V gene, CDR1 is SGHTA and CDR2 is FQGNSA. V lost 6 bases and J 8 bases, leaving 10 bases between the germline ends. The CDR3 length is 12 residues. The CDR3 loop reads CASSPFAGELFF. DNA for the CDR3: TGTGCCAGCAGTCCTTTTGCGGGGGAGCTGTTTTTT.

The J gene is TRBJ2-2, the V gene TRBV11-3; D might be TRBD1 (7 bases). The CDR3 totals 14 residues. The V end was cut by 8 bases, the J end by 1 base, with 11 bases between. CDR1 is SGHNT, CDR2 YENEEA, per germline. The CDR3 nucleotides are TGTGCCAGCCAGGGGGAGGAGAACACCGGGGAGCTGTTTTTT. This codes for CASQGEENTGELFF.

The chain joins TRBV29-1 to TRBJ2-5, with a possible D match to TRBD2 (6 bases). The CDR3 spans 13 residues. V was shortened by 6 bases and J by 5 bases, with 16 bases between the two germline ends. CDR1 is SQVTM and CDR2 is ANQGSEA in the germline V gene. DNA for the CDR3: TGCAGCGTGACCGCCGGGACTGGGGAGACCCAGTACTTC. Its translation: CSVTAGTGETQYF.

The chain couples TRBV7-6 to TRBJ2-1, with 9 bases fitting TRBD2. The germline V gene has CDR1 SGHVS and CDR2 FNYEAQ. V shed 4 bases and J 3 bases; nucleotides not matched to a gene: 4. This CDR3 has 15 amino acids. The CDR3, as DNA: TGTGCCAGCAGCTCGATAGCGGGGGACTACAATGAGCAGTTCTTC. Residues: CASSSIAGDYNEQFF.

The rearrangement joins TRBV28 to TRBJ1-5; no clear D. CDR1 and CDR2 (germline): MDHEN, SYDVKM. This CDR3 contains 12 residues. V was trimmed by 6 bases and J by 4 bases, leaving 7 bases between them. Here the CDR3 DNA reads TGTGCCAGCAGCCCCAGGAATCAGCCCCAGCATTTT. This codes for CASSPRNQPQHF. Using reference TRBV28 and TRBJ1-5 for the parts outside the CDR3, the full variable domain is DVKVTQSSRYLVKRTGEKVFLECVQDMDHENMFWYRQDPGLGLRLIYFSYDVKMKEKGDIPEGYSVSREKKERFSLILESASTNQTSMYLCASSPRNQPQHFGDGTRLSIL.

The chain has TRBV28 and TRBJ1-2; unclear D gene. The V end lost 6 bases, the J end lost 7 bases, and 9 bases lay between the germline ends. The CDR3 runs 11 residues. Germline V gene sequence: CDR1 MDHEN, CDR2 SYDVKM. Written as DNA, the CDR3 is TGTGCCAGCAGCCCTACCCGTGGCTACACCTTC. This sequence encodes CASSPTRGYTF.

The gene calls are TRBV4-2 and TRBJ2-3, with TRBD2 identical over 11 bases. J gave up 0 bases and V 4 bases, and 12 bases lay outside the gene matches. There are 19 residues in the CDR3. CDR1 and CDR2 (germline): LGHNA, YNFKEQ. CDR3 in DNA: TGTGCCAGCAGCCGCTCCCTAGCGGGGGGCCTTTATAGCACAGATACGCAGTATTTT. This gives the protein CASSRSLAGGLYSTDTQYF.

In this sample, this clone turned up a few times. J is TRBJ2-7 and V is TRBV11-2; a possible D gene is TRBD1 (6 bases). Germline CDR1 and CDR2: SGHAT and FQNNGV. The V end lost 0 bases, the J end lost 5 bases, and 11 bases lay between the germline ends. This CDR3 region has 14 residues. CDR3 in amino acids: CASSLDRGPHEQYF. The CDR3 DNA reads TGTGCCAGCAGCTTAGACAGGGGTCCACACGAGCAGTACTTC.

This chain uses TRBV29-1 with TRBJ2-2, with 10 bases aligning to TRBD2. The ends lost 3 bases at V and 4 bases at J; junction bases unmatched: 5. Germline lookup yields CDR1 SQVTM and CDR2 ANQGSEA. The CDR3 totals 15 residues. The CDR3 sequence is CSVDVSGGGTGELFF. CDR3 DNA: TGCAGCGTTGACGTGAGCGGGGGGGGCACCGGGGAGCTGTTTTTT.

CDR3 DNA sequence: TGTGCCAGCAGCGTAGTAGGTGCGGTGGGCTACACCTTC. Residues: CASSVVGAVGYTF. This chain uses TRBV9 with TRBJ1-2, with no clear D. The CDR3 has 13 residues. V gave up 0 bases and J gave up 8 bases, with 11 bases separating them. In germline, CDR1 is SGDLS, CDR2 YYNGEE.

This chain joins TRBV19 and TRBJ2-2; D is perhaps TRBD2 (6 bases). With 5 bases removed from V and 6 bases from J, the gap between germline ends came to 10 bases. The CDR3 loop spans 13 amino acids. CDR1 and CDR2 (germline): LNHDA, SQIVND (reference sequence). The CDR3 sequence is CASSVTGAGELFF. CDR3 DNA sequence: TGTGCCAGTAGTGTCACGGGGGCCGGGGAGCTGTTTTTT.

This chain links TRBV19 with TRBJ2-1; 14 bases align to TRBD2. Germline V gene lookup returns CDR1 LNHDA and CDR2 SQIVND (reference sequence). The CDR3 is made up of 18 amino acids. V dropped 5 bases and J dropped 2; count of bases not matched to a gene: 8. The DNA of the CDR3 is TGTGCCAGTAGTTGGACTAGCGGGAGGATAGGAACCTACAATGAGCAGTTCTTC. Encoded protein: CASSWTSGRIGTYNEQFF.

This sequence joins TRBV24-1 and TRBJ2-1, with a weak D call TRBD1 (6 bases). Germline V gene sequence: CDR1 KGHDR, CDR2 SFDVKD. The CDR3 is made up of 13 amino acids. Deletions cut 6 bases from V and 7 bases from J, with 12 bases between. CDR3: CATSPVRGNEQFF. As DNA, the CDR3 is TGTGCCACCAGTCCCGTGAGGGGGAATGAGCAGTTCTTC.

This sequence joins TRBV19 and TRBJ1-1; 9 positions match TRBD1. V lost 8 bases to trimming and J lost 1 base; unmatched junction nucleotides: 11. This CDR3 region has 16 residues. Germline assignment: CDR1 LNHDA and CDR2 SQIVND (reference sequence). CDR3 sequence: CASRVPGQGSNTEAFF. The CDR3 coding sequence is TGTGCCAGTCGAGTCCCGGGACAGGGTTCGAACACTGAAGCTTTCTTT.

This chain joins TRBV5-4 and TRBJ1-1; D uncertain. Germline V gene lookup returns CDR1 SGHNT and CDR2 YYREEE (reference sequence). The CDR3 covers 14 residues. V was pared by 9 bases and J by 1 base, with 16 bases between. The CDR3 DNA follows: TGTGCCACCACAATTCGGTACAGGAACACTGAAGCTTTCTTT. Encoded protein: CATTIRYRNTEAFF.

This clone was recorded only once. The CDR3 protein is CASSQTGGHAYNEQFF. DNA for the CDR3: TGTGCCAGCAGCCAAACGGGGGGCCACGCCTACAATGAGCAGTTCTTC. The chain carries TRBV14 and TRBJ2-1; a possible D gene is TRBD2 (7 bases). In germline, CDR1 is SGHDN, CDR2 FVKESK. The CDR3 runs to 16 residues. V lost 2 bases, J lost 2 bases, and 13 bases lay in between.

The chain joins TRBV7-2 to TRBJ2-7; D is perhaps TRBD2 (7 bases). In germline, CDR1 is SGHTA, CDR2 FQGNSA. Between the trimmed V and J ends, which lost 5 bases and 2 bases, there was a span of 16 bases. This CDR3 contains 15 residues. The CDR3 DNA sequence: TGTGCCAGCAGCGGGGGGGGCGGCCGCACCTACGAGCAGTACTTC. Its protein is CASSGGGGRTYEQYF.